This T cell receptor (beta chain) was recorded in a study of CD8 T cells in Susac syndrome. Study-level results: A relatively small number of individuals underwent TCR sequencing and HLA analysis.

To note about this clonotype: Its antigen remains unidentified.

With 3 bases removed from V and 8 bases from J, the gap between germline ends came to 13 bases. The CDR3 consists of 13 residues. Germline V CDR1 and CDR2: MNHEY, SMNVEV (reference sequence). Multiple sclerosis controls were treatment-naive patients with stable or active relapsing-remitting disease. TEMRA cells were enriched by FACS, and CD4+ and CD8+ T cells were negatively isolated. With random hexamers, reverse transcription was performed on about 0.5 to 1 ug of RNA. Amplification of TCR beta CDR3 used immunoSEQ multiplex PCR across 54 Vbeta and 13 Jbeta. TCRdb reprocessed the immunoSEQ multiplex PCR reads via MiXCR and lists one record per CDR3 protein. The data show about 300,000 distinct CDR3 sequences, with around 85% seen just once and about 0.22% held by the top ten.

Input material: CD8+ T cells from PBMCs. This sequence was found in a human donor with multiple sclerosis. V is TRBV27 and J is TRBJ1-2, with a possible D match to TRBD1 (6 bases). CDR3 region: CASSFGGAGGYTF. CDR3 nucleotides: TGTGCCAGCAGTTTTGGGGGGGCAGGAGGCTACACCTTC.